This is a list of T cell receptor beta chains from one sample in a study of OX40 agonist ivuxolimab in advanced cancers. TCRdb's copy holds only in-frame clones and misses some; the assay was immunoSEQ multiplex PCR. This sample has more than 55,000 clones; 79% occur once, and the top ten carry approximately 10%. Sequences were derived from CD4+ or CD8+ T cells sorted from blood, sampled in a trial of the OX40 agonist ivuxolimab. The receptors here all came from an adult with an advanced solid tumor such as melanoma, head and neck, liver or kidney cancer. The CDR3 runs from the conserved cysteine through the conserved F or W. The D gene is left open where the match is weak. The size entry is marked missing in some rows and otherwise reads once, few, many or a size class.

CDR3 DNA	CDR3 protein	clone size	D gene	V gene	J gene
TGTGCCAGCAGCCCTGTGCGGGGGCTGGGGACCGGGGAGCTGTTTTTT	CASSPVRGLGTGELFF	NA	NA	TRBV7-3	TRBJ2-2
TGTGCCAGTAGTATGGATAGCGTCGGGGAGCTGTTTTTT	CASSMDSVGELFF	once	NA	TRBV19	TRBJ2-2
TGTGCCAGCTCACCACCGGCTAGAGCAGAGACCCAGTACTTC	CASSPPARAETQYF	NA	NA	TRBV18	TRBJ2-5
TGTGCCAGCAGCTTAGGGCAGGGTGCTAGCAATCAGCCCCAGCATTTT	CASSLGQGASNQPQHF	NA	NA	TRBV7-9	TRBJ1-5
TGCGCCAGCAGCGTTCTAGCGGGAGGGCCCTATGAGCAGTTCTTC	CASSVLAGGPYEQFF	once	TRBD2	TRBV4-1	TRBJ2-1
TGTGCCAGCAGCACCGCTCGAGGGGTTAGCTCCTACAATGAGCAGTTCTTC	CASSTARGVSSYNEQFF	NA	NA	TRBV13	TRBJ2-1
TGTGCCAGCAGTTTATTCGGTGGGGACGCAACTAATGAAAAACTGTTTTTT	CASSLFGGDATNEKLFF	NA	NA	TRBV28	TRBJ1-4
TGCGCCAGCAGACCATATGGGGGTCCAAACAATGAGCAGTTCTTC	CASRPYGGPNNEQFF	NA	NA	TRBV5-1	TRBJ2-1
TGTGCCAGCAGCTTAGAGTATAGCATAAATGAGCAGTTCTTC	CASSLEYSINEQFF	NA	NA	TRBV7-2	TRBJ2-1
TGTGCCTGGAGATCGGGGAACTCCTACAATGAGCAGTTCTTC	CAWRSGNSYNEQFF	NA	NA	TRBV30	TRBJ2-1
TGCGCCAGCAGCGGGACAGGGGAGGGAGGCATTCAGTACTTC	CASSGTGEGGIQYF	NA	TRBD1	TRBV5-1	TRBJ2-4
TGTGCCAGCACCCTGGGGCCACCCGGGGAGCTGTTTTTT	CASTLGPPGELFF	NA	NA	TRBV9	TRBJ2-2
TGTGCCTGGAGTCAAGGGGTACTAATTGGGTACAATGAGCAGTTCTTC	CAWSQGVLIGYNEQFF	NA	NA	TRBV30	TRBJ2-1
TGCAGTGCTAGGCCCACAGATACGCAGTATTTT	CSARPTDTQYF	NA	NA	TRBV20-1	TRBJ2-3
TGTGCCAGCAGCCAAGAATCTGGGGTAGAGACCCAGTACTTC	CASSQESGVETQYF	NA	NA	TRBV14	TRBJ2-5
TGCGCCAGCAGCCCAGAACCCGGGACAGGGTATGGCTACACCTTC	CASSPEPGTGYGYTF	NA	TRBD1	TRBV5-1	TRBJ1-2
TGTGCCAGCAGCCCCCGGACAGGTCTCTACGAGCAGTACTTC	CASSPRTGLYEQYF	NA	TRBD1	TRBV9	TRBJ2-7
TGCGCCAGCAGTACCGGCGAGCGGGAGTTTCTCGGAGAGACCCAGTACTTC	CASSTGEREFLGETQYF	NA	TRBD2	TRBV5-1	TRBJ2-5
TGCAGCGTCTTAGATTTAAGGGACAGGGCGGGCGGCTACACCTTC	CSVLDLRDRAGGYTF	medium-sized	TRBD1	TRBV29-1	TRBJ1-2
TGTGCCAGCAGTCCCGTCCACGCGAGAGGAAACACCATATATTTT	CASSPVHARGNTIYF	NA	NA	TRBV28	TRBJ1-3
TGCGCCAGCACACAACAGGGGGCATATGGCTACACCTTC	CASTQQGAYGYTF	NA	TRBD1	TRBV5-1	TRBJ1-2
TGTGCCAGTAAGGACGGGTACAATCAGCCCCAGCATTTT	CASKDGYNQPQHF	NA	NA	TRBV19	TRBJ1-5
TGTGCCAGCAGCTCAGGGTGGTCTGGCTACACCTTC	CASSSGWSGYTF	NA	NA	TRBV11-3	TRBJ1-2
TGTGCCAGCAGCCCCCTGGGACTAGCGCCGAACACCGGGGAGCTGTTTTTT	CASSPLGLAPNTGELFF	NA	TRBD2	TRBV7-2	TRBJ2-2
TGCGCCAGCAGCCCGGGACAGGGGGCTTCTGGAAACACCATATATTTT	CASSPGQGASGNTIYF	NA	TRBD1	TRBV5-1	TRBJ1-3
TGTGCCAGCAGTGCTAAATCCGATACGCAGTATTTT	CASSAKSDTQYF	NA	NA	TRBV28	TRBJ2-3
TGTGCCAGTAGCGCAGCTAGCACAGATACGCAGTATTTT	CASSAASTDTQYF	medium-sized	NA	TRBV19	TRBJ2-3
TGTGCCAGCAGTTTAAGGCCAGGCAATCAGCCCCAGCATTTT	CASSLRPGNQPQHF	few	NA	TRBV27	TRBJ1-5